The 7 T cell receptor beta chains in this list originate from one sample, sequenced in a study of T-cell memory formation after mild COVID-19. TCRdb redid the calling of the 5' RACE reads with MiXCR, one entry per CDR3 protein. The table has fewer than 250,000 distinct CDR3 sequences, roughly a tenth seen once. Sequenced sample: PBMCs or a T cell subset sorted from them (not recorded which). The receptors derive from a young man who had mild COVID-19 (a few samples of this study predate the infection). Cell type and time point are not known.

This clonotype turned up a few times. The chain carries TRBV7-2 and TRBJ1-5, with a possible D match to TRBD1 (5 bases). Germline V CDR1 and CDR2: SGHTA, FQGNSA. The CDR3 contains 13 residues. Trimming left V 7 bases short and J 4 bases short, with 11 bases between. As DNA, the CDR3 is TGTGCCAGCACCCGGGGGGGAAATCAGCCCCAGCATTTT. Protein sequence: CASTRGGNQPQHF.

The rearrangement joins TRBV6-5 to TRBJ2-5; TRBD1 or TRBD2 may be the D gene (5 bases each). The CDR3 is 15 residues long. Per the germline V gene, CDR1 is MNHEY and CDR2 is SVGAGI. V was cut by 0 bases and J by 1 base, with 9 bases left in between. CDR3 residues: CASSYSGTLQETQYF. In DNA form, the CDR3 reads TGTGCCAGCAGTTACTCCGGGACCCTCCAAGAGACCCAGTACTTC.

This clonotype has a count of ten or more. The chain uses TRBV10-3 and TRBJ1-2; TRBD1 matches at 9 bases. V gave up 4 bases and J gave up 5 bases; unmatched junction bases: 8. The CDR3 length is 15 residues. Germline values: CDR1 ENHRY, CDR2 SYGVKD. The CDR3 sequence is CAISADPGTGYGYTF. The CDR3 DNA reads TGTGCCATCAGTGCAGATCCCGGGACAGGGTATGGCTACACCTTC.

This clonotype was seen a few times. The chain joins TRBV7-3 to TRBJ2-3; D is possibly TRBD1 or TRBD2 (5 bases each). Trimming cost V 2 bases and J 4 bases, with 16 bases left between them. The CDR3 totals 16 residues. Germline CDR1 is SGHTA and CDR2 is FQGTGA. Here the CDR3 reads CASSLSAARGADTQYF. As DNA, the CDR3 is TGTGCCAGCAGCTTATCCGCGGCCCGGGGCGCAGATACGCAGTATTTT.

J is TRBJ1-1 and V is TRBV18; TRBD1 is a possible D gene (5 bases). CDR1 is KGHSH, CDR2 LQKENI, per germline. The CDR3 has 16 amino acids. V lost 2 bases to trimming and J lost 2 bases, with 15 bases between them. The CDR3 region has the DNA TGTGCCAGCTCACCAGCGCAGGGCGGTGGTAACACTGAAGCTTTCTTT. Protein product: CASSPAQGGGNTEAFF.

The chain uses TRBV14 and TRBJ2-3; TRBD2 matches 11 bases. J was trimmed by 2 bases and V by 1 base; bases with no gene match: 5. Germline CDR1 reads SGHDN; CDR2 reads FVKESK. The CDR3 is 17 residues long. In nucleotides, the CDR3 is TGTGCCAGCAGCCAAGGACTAGCGGGGACTGACACAGATACGCAGTATTTT. This sequence encodes CASSQGLAGTDTDTQYF.

The chain couples TRBV4-2 to TRBJ1-1; perhaps TRBD1 as D (6 bases). Trimming cost V 0 bases and J 8 bases, with 10 bases left between them. The CDR3 has 13 residues. From germline, CDR1 is LGHNA and CDR2 YNFKEQ. In nucleotides, the CDR3 is TGTGCCAGCAGCCAAGAGGGGGGCATCGAAGCTTTCTTT. Residues: CASSQEGGIEAFF.